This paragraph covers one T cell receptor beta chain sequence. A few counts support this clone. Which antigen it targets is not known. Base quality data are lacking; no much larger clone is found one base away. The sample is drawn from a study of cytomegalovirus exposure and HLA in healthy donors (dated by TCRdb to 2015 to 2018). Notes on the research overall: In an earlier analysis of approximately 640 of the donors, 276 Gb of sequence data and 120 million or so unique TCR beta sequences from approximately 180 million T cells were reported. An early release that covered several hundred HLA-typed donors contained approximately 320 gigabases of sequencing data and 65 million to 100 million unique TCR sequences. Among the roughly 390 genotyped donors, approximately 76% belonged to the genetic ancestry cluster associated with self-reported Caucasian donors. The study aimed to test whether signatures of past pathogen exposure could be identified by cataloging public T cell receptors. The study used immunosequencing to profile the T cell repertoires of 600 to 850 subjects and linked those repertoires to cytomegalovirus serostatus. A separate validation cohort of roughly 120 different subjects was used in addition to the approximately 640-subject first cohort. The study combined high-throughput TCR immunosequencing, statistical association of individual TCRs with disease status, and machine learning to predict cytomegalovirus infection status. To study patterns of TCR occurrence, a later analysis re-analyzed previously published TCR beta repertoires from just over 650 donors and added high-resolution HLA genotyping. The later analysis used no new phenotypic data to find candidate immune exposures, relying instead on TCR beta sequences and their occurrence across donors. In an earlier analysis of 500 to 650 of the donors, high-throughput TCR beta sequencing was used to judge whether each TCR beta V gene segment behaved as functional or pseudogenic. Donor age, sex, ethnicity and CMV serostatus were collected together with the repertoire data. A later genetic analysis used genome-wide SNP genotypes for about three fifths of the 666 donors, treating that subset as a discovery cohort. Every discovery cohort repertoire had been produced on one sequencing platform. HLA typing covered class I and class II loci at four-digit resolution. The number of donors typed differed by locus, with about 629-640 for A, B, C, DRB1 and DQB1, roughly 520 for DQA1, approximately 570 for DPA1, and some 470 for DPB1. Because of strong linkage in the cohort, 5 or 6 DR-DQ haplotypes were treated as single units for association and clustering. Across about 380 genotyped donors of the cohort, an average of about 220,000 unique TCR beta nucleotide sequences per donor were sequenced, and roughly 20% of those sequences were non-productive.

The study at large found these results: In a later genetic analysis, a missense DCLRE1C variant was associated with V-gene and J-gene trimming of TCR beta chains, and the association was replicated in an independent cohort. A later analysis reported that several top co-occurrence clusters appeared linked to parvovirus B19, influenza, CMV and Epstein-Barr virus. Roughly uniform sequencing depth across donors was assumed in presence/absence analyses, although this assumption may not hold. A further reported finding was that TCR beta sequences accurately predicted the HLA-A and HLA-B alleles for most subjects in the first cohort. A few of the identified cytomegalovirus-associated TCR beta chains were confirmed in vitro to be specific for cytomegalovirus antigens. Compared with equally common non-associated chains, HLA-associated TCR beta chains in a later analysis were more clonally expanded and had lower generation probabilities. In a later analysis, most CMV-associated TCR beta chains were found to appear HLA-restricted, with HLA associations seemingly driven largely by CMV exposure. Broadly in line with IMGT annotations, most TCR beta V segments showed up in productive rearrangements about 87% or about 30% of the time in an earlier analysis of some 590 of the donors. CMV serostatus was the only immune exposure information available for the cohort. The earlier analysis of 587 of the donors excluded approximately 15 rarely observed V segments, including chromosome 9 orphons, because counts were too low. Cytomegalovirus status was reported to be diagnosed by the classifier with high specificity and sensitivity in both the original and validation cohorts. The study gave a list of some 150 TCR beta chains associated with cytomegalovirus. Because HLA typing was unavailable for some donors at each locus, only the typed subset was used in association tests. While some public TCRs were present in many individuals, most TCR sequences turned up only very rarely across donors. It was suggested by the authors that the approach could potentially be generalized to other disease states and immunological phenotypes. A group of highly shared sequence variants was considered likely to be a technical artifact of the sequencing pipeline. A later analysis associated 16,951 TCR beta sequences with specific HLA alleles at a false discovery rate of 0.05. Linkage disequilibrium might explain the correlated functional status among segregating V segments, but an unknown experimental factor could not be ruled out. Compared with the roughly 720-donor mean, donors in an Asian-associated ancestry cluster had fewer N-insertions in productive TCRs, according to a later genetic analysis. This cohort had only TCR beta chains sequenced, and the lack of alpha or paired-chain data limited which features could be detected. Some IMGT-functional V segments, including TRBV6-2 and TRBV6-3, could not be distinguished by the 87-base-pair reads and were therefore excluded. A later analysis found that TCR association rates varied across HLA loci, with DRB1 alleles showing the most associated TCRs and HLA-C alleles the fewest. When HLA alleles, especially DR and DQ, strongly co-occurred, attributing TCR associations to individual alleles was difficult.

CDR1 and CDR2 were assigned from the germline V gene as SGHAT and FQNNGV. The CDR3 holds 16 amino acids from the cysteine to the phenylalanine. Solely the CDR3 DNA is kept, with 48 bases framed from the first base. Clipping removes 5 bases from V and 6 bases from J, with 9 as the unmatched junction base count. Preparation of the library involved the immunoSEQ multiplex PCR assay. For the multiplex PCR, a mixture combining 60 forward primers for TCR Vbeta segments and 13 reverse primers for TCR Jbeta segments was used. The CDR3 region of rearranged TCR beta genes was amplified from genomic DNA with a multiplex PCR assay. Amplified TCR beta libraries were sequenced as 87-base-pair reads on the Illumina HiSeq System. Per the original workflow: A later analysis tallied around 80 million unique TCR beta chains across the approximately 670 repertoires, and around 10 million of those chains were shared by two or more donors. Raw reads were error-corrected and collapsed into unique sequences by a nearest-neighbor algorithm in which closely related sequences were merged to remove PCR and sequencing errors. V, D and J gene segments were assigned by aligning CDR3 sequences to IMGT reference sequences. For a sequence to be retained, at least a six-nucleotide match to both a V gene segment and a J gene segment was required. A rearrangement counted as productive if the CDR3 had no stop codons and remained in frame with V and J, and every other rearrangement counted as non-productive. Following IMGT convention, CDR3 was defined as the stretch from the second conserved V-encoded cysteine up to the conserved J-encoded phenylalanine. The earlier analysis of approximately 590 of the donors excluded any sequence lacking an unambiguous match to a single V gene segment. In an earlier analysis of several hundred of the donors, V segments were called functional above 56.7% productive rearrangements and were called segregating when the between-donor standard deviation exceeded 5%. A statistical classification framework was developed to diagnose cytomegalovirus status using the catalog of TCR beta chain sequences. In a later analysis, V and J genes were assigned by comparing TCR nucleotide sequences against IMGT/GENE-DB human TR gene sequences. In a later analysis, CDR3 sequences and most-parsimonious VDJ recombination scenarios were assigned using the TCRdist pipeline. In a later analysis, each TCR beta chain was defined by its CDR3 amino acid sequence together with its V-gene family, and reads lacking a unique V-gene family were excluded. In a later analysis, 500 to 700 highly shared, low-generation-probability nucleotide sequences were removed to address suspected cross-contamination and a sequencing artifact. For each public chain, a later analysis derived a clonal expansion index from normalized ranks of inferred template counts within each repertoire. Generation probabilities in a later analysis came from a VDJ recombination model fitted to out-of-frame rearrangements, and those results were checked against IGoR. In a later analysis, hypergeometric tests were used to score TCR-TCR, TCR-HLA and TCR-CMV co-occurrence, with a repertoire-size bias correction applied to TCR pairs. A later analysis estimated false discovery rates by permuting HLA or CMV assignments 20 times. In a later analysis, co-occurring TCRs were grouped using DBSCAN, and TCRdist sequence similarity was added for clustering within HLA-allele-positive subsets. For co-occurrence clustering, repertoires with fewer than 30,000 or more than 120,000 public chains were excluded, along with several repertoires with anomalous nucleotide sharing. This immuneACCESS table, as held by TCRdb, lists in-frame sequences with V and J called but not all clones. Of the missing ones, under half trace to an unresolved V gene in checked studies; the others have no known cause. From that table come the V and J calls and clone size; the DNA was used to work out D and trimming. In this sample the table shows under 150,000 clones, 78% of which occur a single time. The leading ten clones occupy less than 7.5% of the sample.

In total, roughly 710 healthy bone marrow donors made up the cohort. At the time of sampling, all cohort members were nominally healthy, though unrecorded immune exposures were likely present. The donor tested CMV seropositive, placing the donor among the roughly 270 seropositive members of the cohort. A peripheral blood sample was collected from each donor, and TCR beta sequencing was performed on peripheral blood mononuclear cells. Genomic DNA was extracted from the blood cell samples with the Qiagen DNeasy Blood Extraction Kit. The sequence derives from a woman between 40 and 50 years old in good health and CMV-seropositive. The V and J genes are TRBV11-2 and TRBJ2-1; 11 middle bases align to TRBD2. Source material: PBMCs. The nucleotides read TGTGCCAGCAGCCCCCGGACTAGCGGGTGGGGCAATGAGCAGTTCTTC. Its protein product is CASSPRTSGWGNEQFF.